This T cell receptor (beta chain) was profiled in a study of blood T cell repertoires in COVID-19. As for the study in general: Both acute and convalescent COVID-19 samples were obtained from the United States, Italy and Spain. PBMCs, B-cell-depleted T cells, or T cells were the source of the cDNA or gDNA that made up the material.

Followed over time, Seattle patients had been enrolled while infection was active. The germline V and J ends were trimmed by 3 bases and 0 bases, with 2 bases remaining between them. Germline assignment: CDR1 SQVTM and CDR2 ANQGSEA. The CDR3 runs 11 residues. Per the study methods: Reference gene primer amplification in the assay estimated nucleated cell counts. Here immunoSEQ multiplex PCR was the method, and the copy in TCRdb shows in-frame clones only, minus some. The V and J calls and clone size were taken over from that table, and D and trimming were inferred from the DNA. Of about 430,000 clones detected, 80% to 90% appear once; the ten largest clones hold less than 0.95%.

The receptor was isolated from a man between 18 and 29 years old with COVID-19, enrolled during active disease. Sequencing was done on a sample of peripheral blood. The gene calls are TRBV29-1 and TRBJ1-1; D not resolved. The chain's CDR3 is CSVDMNTEAFF. The CDR3 DNA follows: TGCAGCGTTGACATGAACACTGAAGCTTTCTTT.